This is a list of T cell receptor beta chains from one sample in a study of T cell changes during pregnancy in multiple sclerosis. The data were produced by immunoSEQ multiplex PCR, yet TCRdb's version contains in-frame clones alone and is incomplete. The data contain about 44,000 clones, just under 95% of them singletons. The material was CD4+ T cells from peripheral blood mononuclear cells, obtained in the first trimester of pregnancy. All receptors derive from a female donor with multiple sclerosis, enrolled in a pregnancy study. The CDR3 runs from the conserved cysteine through the conserved F or W. D genes are given only for firm matches. Size values are once, few and many counts, or a class for expanded clones, and some rows have none.

v_gene: TRBV7-8; abundance: -; j_gene: TRBJ2-1; d_gene: TRBD2; CDR3nt: TGTGCCAGCAGCCTCAACAACGGGAGGGTACGCGGAACTAACAATGAGCAGTTCTTC; CDR3aa: CASSLNNGRVRGTNNEQFF
v_gene: TRBV5-1; abundance: -; j_gene: TRBJ2-2; d_gene: -; CDR3nt: TGCGCCAGCAGCTCCGGACTCGTCCGAGGGAACACCGGGGAGCTGTTTTTT; CDR3aa: CASSSGLVRGNTGELFF
v_gene: TRBV4-1; abundance: -; j_gene: TRBJ1-4; d_gene: -; CDR3nt: TGCGCCAGCAGCCCCCCTAATCAGGGGGAAAAACTGTTTTTT; CDR3aa: CASSPPNQGEKLFF
v_gene: TRBV29-1; abundance: -; j_gene: TRBJ2-2; d_gene: TRBD2; CDR3nt: TGCAGCGTTAGACTCGGGACTAGCTTCGGGGAGCTGTTTTTT; CDR3aa: CSVRLGTSFGELFF
v_gene: TRBV6-5; abundance: -; j_gene: TRBJ2-5; d_gene: TRBD1; CDR3nt: TGTGCCAGCAGTTATACAGGGGGTTTTGGAGAGACCCAGTACTTC; CDR3aa: CASSYTGGFGETQYF
v_gene: TRBV29-1; abundance: -; j_gene: TRBJ2-7; d_gene: -; CDR3nt: TGCAGCGTTGAACCGGGGAAAGGCTACGAGCAGTACTTC; CDR3aa: CSVEPGKGYEQYF
v_gene: TRBV11-2; abundance: -; j_gene: TRBJ1-4; d_gene: -; CDR3nt: TGTGCCAGCAGCTTAGGTATGGGTGGCGACCGTTGGCGAGGAAAACTGTTTTTT; CDR3aa: CASSLGMGGDRWRGKLFF
v_gene: TRBV29-1; abundance: -; j_gene: TRBJ2-7; d_gene: TRBD2; CDR3nt: TGCAGCGTTGAGCCTAGCGGGAATTCCTACGAGCAGTACTTC; CDR3aa: CSVEPSGNSYEQYF
v_gene: TRBV7-8; abundance: -; j_gene: TRBJ2-5; d_gene: -; CDR3nt: TGTGCCAGCACCAAAGAGGCGGGAATCCGGGAGACCCAGTACTTC; CDR3aa: CASTKEAGIRETQYF
v_gene: TRBV5-1; abundance: -; j_gene: TRBJ2-3; d_gene: TRBD2; CDR3nt: TGCGCCAGCAGCCAGGCTAGCGGGAGGAGCACAGATACGCAGTATTTT; CDR3aa: CASSQASGRSTDTQYF
v_gene: TRBV5-4; abundance: -; j_gene: TRBJ2-1; d_gene: -; CDR3nt: TGTGCCAGCAGCACGAGGAGGGAGCAATACAATGAGCAGTTCTTC; CDR3aa: CASSTRREQYNEQFF
v_gene: TRBV10-3; abundance: -; j_gene: TRBJ2-1; d_gene: -; CDR3nt: TGTGCCATCAGTGAGTCTCCCAGGGGGGATGAGCAGTTCTTC; CDR3aa: CAISESPRGDEQFF
v_gene: TRBV6-5; abundance: once; j_gene: TRBJ2-5; d_gene: -; CDR3nt: TGTGCCAGCAGTTACTCGACGGGGAGCCAGTACTTC; CDR3aa: CASSYSTGSQYF
v_gene: TRBV5-1; abundance: -; j_gene: TRBJ1-2; d_gene: TRBD1; CDR3nt: TGCGCCAGCAGCTCGTCCCCCAGGGGGCCCATCTATGGCTACACCTTC; CDR3aa: CASSSSPRGPIYGYTF
v_gene: TRBV5-1; abundance: -; j_gene: TRBJ2-3; d_gene: TRBD2; CDR3nt: TGCGCCAGCAGCTTGTACCCACAGAATTTAGGGACTAGCGGGCCCGAAACGCAGTATTTT; CDR3aa: CASSLYPQNLGTSGPETQYF
v_gene: TRBV27; abundance: -; j_gene: TRBJ1-5; d_gene: TRBD1; CDR3nt: TGTGCCAGCAGTTTATTTGGACAGGGCGTGGGTCAGCCCCAGCATTTT; CDR3aa: CASSLFGQGVGQPQHF
v_gene: TRBV7-9; abundance: -; j_gene: TRBJ2-2; d_gene: TRBD1; CDR3nt: TGTGCCAGCAGCCCCTTGGGACAGGGGGCAAACGGGGAGCTGTTTTTT; CDR3aa: CASSPLGQGANGELFF
v_gene: TRBV2; abundance: -; j_gene: TRBJ1-2; d_gene: TRBD1; CDR3nt: TGTGCCAGCAGTCCCGACAGGGGATTTTGGTACACCTTC; CDR3aa: CASSPDRGFWYTF
v_gene: TRBV11-1; abundance: -; j_gene: TRBJ1-1; d_gene: -; CDR3nt: TGTGCCAGCAGCTTACTTCCGGGCACTGAAGCTTTCTTT; CDR3aa: CASSLLPGTEAFF
v_gene: TRBV2; abundance: once; j_gene: TRBJ1-5; d_gene: -; CDR3nt: TGTGCCAGCAATGCCGAGGGCAATCAGCCCCAGCATTTT; CDR3aa: CASNAEGNQPQHF
v_gene: TRBV9; abundance: -; j_gene: TRBJ1-3; d_gene: TRBD1; CDR3nt: TGTGCCAGCAGCTCCCTGGGACAGGGTGGAAACACCATATATTTT; CDR3aa: CASSSLGQGGNTIYF
v_gene: TRBV12-2; abundance: -; j_gene: TRBJ1-4; d_gene: -; CDR3nt: TGTGCAAGTCGCTTATATTCGGACAGAAATGAAAAACTGTTTTTT; CDR3aa: CASRLYSDRNEKLFF
v_gene: TRBV15; abundance: -; j_gene: TRBJ2-7; d_gene: -; CDR3nt: TGTGCCACCAGCAGAGATGGGTTCACTCATGGAGGTCTTGGGGAGCAGTACTTC; CDR3aa: CATSRDGFTHGGLGEQYF
v_gene: TRBV7-9; abundance: -; j_gene: TRBJ1-1; d_gene: -; CDR3nt: TGTGCCAGCAGTCTCGCAGGGTCGGACACTGAAGCTTTCTTT; CDR3aa: CASSLAGSDTEAFF
v_gene: TRBV5-1; abundance: -; j_gene: TRBJ2-2; d_gene: -; CDR3nt: TGCGCCAGCAGCCCCCGAGTTGGAGGGAACACCGGGGAGCTGTTTTTT; CDR3aa: CASSPRVGGNTGELFF
v_gene: TRBV7-6; abundance: -; j_gene: TRBJ2-1; d_gene: TRBD2; CDR3nt: TGTGCCAGCAGCCAAGGGGGGACTAGTCCGTTCTTC; CDR3aa: CASSQGGTSPFF
v_gene: TRBV29-1; abundance: few; j_gene: TRBJ1-1; d_gene: -; CDR3nt: TGCAGCGTAAGGGTCGGACGGGGGAACACTGAAGCTTTCTTT; CDR3aa: CSVRVGRGNTEAFF
v_gene: TRBV19; abundance: -; j_gene: TRBJ2-1; d_gene: TRBD2; CDR3nt: TGTGCCAGTATGGGGACTAGCGGGAGAGATGAGCAGTTCTTC; CDR3aa: CASMGTSGRDEQFF
v_gene: TRBV7-9; abundance: -; j_gene: TRBJ1-3; d_gene: TRBD1; CDR3nt: TGTGCCAGCAGCCATAGGGGGCCCTCAGACACCATATATTTT; CDR3aa: CASSHRGPSDTIYF
v_gene: TRBV6-5; abundance: -; j_gene: TRBJ1-5; d_gene: -; CDR3nt: TGTGCCAGTCAAGGCGGTAGCAATCAGCCCCAGCATTTT; CDR3aa: CASQGGSNQPQHF
v_gene: TRBV25-1; abundance: -; j_gene: TRBJ2-1; d_gene: -; CDR3nt: TGTGCCAGCCAACGCGATTATAGGGGTGAGCAGTTCTTC; CDR3aa: CASQRDYRGEQFF